Listed below are T cell receptor beta chains from one sample, sequenced in a study of shared clonotypes between healthy human individuals. TCRdb keeps only in-frame clones here, not all; method: immunoSEQ multiplex PCR. The sample shows 650,000 to 800,000 clones, about 91% of them seen only once. Source material: naive CD8+ T cells sorted from blood. The receptors here all came from a man under 40 in good health. The CDR3 runs from the conserved cysteine through the conserved F or W.

CDR3: CASNPQGEEETQYF
length: 14
V: TRBV6-5

CDR3: CASAGGSYTF
length: 10
V: TRBV7-9

CDR3: CASKPQPHQETQYF
length: 14
V: TRBV27

CDR3: CASSLLAGGSDTQYF
length: 15
V: TRBV5-4

CDR3: CASSLPGLTVYEQYF
length: 15
V: TRBV28

CDR3: CASSLSPRGAEQYF
length: 14
V: TRBV28

CDR3: CASSEGDAHEQYF
length: 13
V: TRBV10-1

CDR3: CASSTGLEDTNEKLFF
length: 16
V: TRBV28

CDR3: CASSLSDPAGEGEKLFF
length: 17
V: TRBV27

CDR3: CASSQTETNTGELFF
length: 15
V: TRBV4-1

CDR3: CASSFWEGGENTIYF
length: 15
V: TRBV5-5

CDR3: CASGLAGANEQYF
length: 13
V: TRBV7-6

CDR3: CASSYLSPYSYNEQFF
length: 16
V: TRBV6-5

CDR3: CASSQVALDTQYF
length: 13
V: TRBV4-1

CDR3: CASSLLPGNAGELFF
length: 15
V: TRBV27

CDR3: CASSYTGGGEKLFF
length: 14
V: TRBV5-4

CDR3: CASSFRGQVGDTQYF
length: 15
V: TRBV7-2

CDR3: CASSPPYRGPGELFF
length: 15
V: TRBV11-2

CDR3: CASSQETRETYEQYF
length: 15
V: TRBV4-1

CDR3: CASSAPGVIAKNIQYF
length: 16
V: TRBV11-2

CDR3: CASSQVGGGTEAFF
length: 14
V: TRBV4-1

CDR3: CASSLIFRTDTQYF
length: 14
V: TRBV28

CDR3: CASGPPYTGELFF
length: 13
V: TRBV2

CDR3: CASSSTRYEQYF
length: 12
V: TRBV6-6

CDR3: CASSSPLEASSYEQYF
length: 16
V: TRBV7-9

CDR3: CASSFGTSGHVRDEQFF
length: 17
V: TRBV7-6

CDR3: CASSLPGLAHRTDTQYF
length: 17
V: TRBV7-9

CDR3: CASSLNKGRDGELFF
length: 15
V: TRBV4-3